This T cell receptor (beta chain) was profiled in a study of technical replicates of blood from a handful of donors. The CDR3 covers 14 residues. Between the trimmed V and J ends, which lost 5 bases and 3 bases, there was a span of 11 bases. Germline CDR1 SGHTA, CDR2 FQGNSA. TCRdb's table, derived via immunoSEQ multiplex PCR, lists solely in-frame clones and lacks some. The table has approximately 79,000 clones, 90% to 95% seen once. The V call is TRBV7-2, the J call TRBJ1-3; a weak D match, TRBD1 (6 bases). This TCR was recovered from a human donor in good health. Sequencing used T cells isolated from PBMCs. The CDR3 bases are TGTGCCAGCAGCGCCTCAGGGGTTGGAAACACCATATATTTT. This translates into CASSASGVGNTIYF.